This entry concerns a single T cell receptor (beta chain). Its antigen is not yet known. Base qualities are not recorded, but no much larger clone differs from it by a single base. TCRbeta CDR3 regions were amplified from genomic DNA using the immunoSEQ Assay, a bias-controlled multiplex PCR. The paper's data handling went like this. Within the assay, amplification of reference gene primers was used to estimate how many nucleated cells each sample contained. To quantify the absolute abundance of each unique TCRbeta CDR3 rearrangement, sequence reads were collapsed and filtered. For each sample, productive Simpson clonality was calculated as the square root of Simpson's diversity index over productive rearrangements. The table comes from immuneACCESS by way of TCRdb, which keeps in-frame sequences with V and J called. Part of the clones is missing from these tables; in studies checked, under half for an unresolved V gene and the rest for unknown reasons. Clonal size and the V and J genes are those of that table, whereas D and trimming came from the DNA. Recorded for this sample are about 250,000 clones; about 82% of them occurred a single time. The ten largest make up 5.5% to 6.5% of the sample.

This entry is derived from a study of blood T cell repertoires in COVID-19 (dated by TCRdb to 2020 to 2021). For the wider study: Collaborator samples came from the United States, Italy and Spain and covered acute and convalescent phases of COVID-19. The prospective study material was composed of cDNA or gDNA derived from T cells, B-cell-depleted T cells, or PBMCs. Deeply sampled blood TCRbeta repertoires from subjects exposed to, actively infected with, or recovered from COVID-19 were included in the dataset. The repertoires were released in a freely available public database intended as a resource for research on the immune response to SARS-CoV-2. The samples were drawn from two sources: the first 160 participants of the ongoing ImmuneRACE study, and fewer than 1,500 subjects contributed by 6 global collaborators. Nearly every sample came with metadata listing a de-identified subject ID, COVID-19 status, age in years and sex. Where available, HLA class I and class II types were obtained from metadata supplied by the sample provider rather than from assay-based typing. Broader findings and caveats from the paper: Clinical and demographic metadata were provided uncurated, with the amount varying by source and participant.

Its CDR3 holds 14 amino acids, cysteine through phenylalanine. CDR3 DNA is the only sequence kept; it has 42 bases, read in frame from the first base. Via the germline V gene (reference sequence), CDR1 is PRHDT and CDR2 FYEKMQ. Trimmed from V: 4 bases; trimmed from J: 5 bases; junction bases lacking a gene match: 7. At one collaborating source in Seattle, patients were enrolled during active infection and were followed longitudinally through the course of disease. Whole blood was collected in K2EDTA tubes by collaborating institutions according to the institutions' own protocols. Collaborator samples were shipped for TCRbeta analysis as frozen whole blood, isolated PBMCs, or DNA extracted from either sample type.

This clonotype was sampled from a woman of 80 years or more with COVID-19, enrolled during active disease. The receptor chain draws on TRBV13 and TRBJ2-7, and 8 junction bases match TRBD1. The sample comprised peripheral blood. The CDR3 protein sequence reads: CASSYRDRRDEQYF. The DNA is as follows: TGTGCCAGCAGCTACCGGGACAGGCGGGACGAGCAGTACTTC.